This TCR beta chain was sequenced during a study of blood T cell repertoires in COVID-19. On the study more broadly: Both acute and convalescent COVID-19 samples were obtained from the United States, Italy and Spain. From T cells, B-cell-depleted T cells, or PBMCs came the material, which was cDNA or gDNA.

Original handling: Estimation of nucleated cell counts was performed using reference gene primer amplification. The protocol was immunoSEQ multiplex PCR, while the TCRdb copy is restricted to in-frame clones and leaves out a portion. Clonal size and the V and J genes are those of that table, whereas D and trimming came from the DNA. In the table there are about 150,000 clones, around 82% of which are singletons. The CDR3 contains 16 residues. The V gene's germline CDR1 is MNHEY and CDR2 SMNVEV (reference sequence). Trimming took off 5 bases at V and 10 bases at J, with 21 bases between the two ends. The source material was peripheral blood. The sequence derives from a human donor with acute or convalescent COVID-19. The donor label of this sample is uncertain. The rearrangement links TRBV27 to TRBJ1-6; D is uncertain. The CDR3 DNA sequence: TGTGCCAGCAGTCCCGGTGCGGGCGGCGTTGTGTCACCCCTCCACTTT. Amino acids: CASSPGAGGVVSPLHF.